This entry lists 6 T cell receptor beta chains sequenced from one sample in a study of blood T cell repertoires in COVID-19. Here immunoSEQ multiplex PCR was the method, and the copy in TCRdb shows in-frame clones only, minus some. The sample gives around 200,000 clones, roughly nine tenths of which show up once; over 9.5% is in the top ten. Sequencing input: peripheral blood. The receptors here all came from a woman aged 18-35 years who had recovered from COVID-19.

This clone showed up just once. The chain has TRBV3-1 (or the pseudogene TRBV3-2) and TRBJ2-3; weak D call: TRBD2 (5 bases). CDR1 and CDR2 (germline): LGHDT, YNNKEL (reference sequence). V shed 0 bases and J shed 3 bases, with 10 bases lying between them. The CDR3 is made up of 15 amino acids. CDR3 sequence: CASSQDPPGTDTQYF. The CDR3 nucleotides read TGTGCCAGCAGCCAAGACCCCCCGGGAACAGATACGCAGTATTTT.

The chain couples TRBV7-2 to TRBJ2-7; 8 positions agree with TRBD1. This CDR3 region has 13 residues. CDR1 is SGHTA, CDR2 FQGNSA, per germline. V dropped 5 bases and J dropped 7; count of bases not matched to a gene: 7. The CDR3 sequence is CASSQDRGREQYF. DNA for the CDR3: TGTGCCAGCAGCCAAGACAGGGGAAGGGAGCAGTACTTC.

The rearrangement joins TRBV27 to TRBJ2-4; D possibly corresponds to TRBD2 (6 bases). Germline V gene lookup returns CDR1 MNHEY and CDR2 SMNVEV (reference sequence). V was cut by 6 bases and J by 0 bases, with 15 bases left in between. CDR3 length: 16 residues. The CDR3 sequence: CASSLLPGLAKNIQYF. In nucleotides, the CDR3 is TGTGCCAGCAGCCTACTTCCGGGACTAGCCAAAAACATTCAGTACTTC.

The sample holds a few counts of this clone. CDR3 sequence reads: CASSRTGQGRLTEAFF. Written as DNA, the CDR3 is TGTGCCAGCAGCCGAACTGGACAGGGCCGGTTGACTGAAGCTTTCTTT. V is TRBV5-6 and J is TRBJ1-1; 8 positions match TRBD1. Germline V gene data show CDR1 as SGHDT and CDR2 as YYEEEE. This CDR3 comprises 16 residues. Germline trimming cut 4 bases from V and 5 bases from J; bases unmatched to any gene: 13.

The V gene is TRBV4-2, the J gene TRBJ2-1; 10 bases match TRBD2. The germline CDR1 and CDR2 sequences are LGHNA and YNFKEQ. This CDR3 has 17 residues. Trimming took 3 bases from V and 5 from J; bases not matched to a gene: 10. CDR3 nucleotides: TGTGCCAGCAGCCAGCCTTGGACTAGCGGAACCCACAATGAGCAGTTCTTC. This gives the protein CASSQPWTSGTHNEQFF.

This clone turned up a few times. The chain is built from TRBV6-2 or TRBV6-3 and TRBJ2-7; D is unclear. The germline gives CDR1 MNHEY, CDR2 SVGEGT. The CDR3 is 15 amino acids. Trimming shortened V by 0 bases and J by 5 bases, and 14 bases separated the two germline ends. CDR3 protein: CASSYSYRGTDEQYF. Here the CDR3 DNA reads TGTGCCAGCAGTTACTCGTATCGCGGAACCGACGAGCAGTACTTC.